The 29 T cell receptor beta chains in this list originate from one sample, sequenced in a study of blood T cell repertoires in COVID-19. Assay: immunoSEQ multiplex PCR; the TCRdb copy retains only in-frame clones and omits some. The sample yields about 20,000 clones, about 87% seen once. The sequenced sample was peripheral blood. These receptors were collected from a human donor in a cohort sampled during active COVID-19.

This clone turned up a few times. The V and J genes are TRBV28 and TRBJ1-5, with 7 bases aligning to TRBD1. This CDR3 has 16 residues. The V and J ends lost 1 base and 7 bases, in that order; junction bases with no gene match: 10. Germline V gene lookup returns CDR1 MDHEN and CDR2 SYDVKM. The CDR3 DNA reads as TGTGCCAGCAGTTTATACCCCCGCAGGGGGTGGCAGCCCCAGCATTTT. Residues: CASSLYPRRGWQPQHF.

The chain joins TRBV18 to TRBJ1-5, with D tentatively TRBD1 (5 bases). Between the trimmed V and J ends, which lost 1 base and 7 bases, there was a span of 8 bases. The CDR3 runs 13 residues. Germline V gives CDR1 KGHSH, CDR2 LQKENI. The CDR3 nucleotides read TGTGCCAGCTCACCACAGGGGTTCCAGCCCCAGCATTTT. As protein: CASSPQGFQPQHF.

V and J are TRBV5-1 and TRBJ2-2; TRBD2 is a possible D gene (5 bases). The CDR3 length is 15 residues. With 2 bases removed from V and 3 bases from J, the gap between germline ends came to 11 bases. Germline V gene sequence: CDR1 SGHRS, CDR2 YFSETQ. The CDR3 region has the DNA TGCGCCAGCAGCTTCCGGACTGGGGACACCGGGGAGCTGTTTTTT. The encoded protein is CASSFRTGDTGELFF.

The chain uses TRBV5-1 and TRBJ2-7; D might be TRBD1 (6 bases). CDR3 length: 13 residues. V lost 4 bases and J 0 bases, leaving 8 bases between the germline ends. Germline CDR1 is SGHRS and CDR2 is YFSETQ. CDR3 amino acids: CASSADSSYEQYF. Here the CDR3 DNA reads TGCGCCAGCAGCGCGGACAGCTCCTACGAGCAGTACTTC.

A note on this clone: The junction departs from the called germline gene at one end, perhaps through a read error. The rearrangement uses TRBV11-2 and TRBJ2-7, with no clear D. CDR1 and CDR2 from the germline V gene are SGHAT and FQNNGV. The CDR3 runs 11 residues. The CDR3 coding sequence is TGTGCCAGCAGGATTGCCTATGAGCAGTACTTC. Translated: CASRIAYEQYF.

The CDR3 here is CAGWDISTDTQYF. The CDR3 DNA reads TGTGCCGGATGGGACATAAGCACAGATACGCAGTATTTT. The chain recombines TRBV6-5 with TRBJ2-3, with D possibly being TRBD1 (6 bases). CDR1 is MNHEY and CDR2 is SVGAGI in the germline V gene. V lost 11 bases to trimming and J lost 0 bases, with 12 bases between them. The CDR3 runs to 13 residues.

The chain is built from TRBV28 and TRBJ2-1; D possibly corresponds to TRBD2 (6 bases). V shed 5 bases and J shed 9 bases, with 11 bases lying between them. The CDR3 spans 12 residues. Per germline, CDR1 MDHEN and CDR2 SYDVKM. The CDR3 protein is CASSQLAGEQFF. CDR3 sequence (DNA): TGTGCCAGCAGTCAACTAGCCGGTGAGCAGTTCTTC.

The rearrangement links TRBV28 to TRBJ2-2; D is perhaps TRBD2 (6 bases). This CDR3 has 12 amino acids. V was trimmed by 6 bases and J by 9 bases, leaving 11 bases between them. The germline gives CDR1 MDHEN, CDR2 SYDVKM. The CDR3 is CASRSGGRELFF. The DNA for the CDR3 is TGTGCCAGCAGGTCCGGGGGAAGGGAGCTGTTTTTT.

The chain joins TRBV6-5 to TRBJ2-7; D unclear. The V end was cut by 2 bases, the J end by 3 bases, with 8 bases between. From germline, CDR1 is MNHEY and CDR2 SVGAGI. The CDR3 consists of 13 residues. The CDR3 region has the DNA TGTGCCAGCAGTTACAGGTCAGGCTACGAGCAGTACTTC. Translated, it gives CASSYRSGYEQYF.

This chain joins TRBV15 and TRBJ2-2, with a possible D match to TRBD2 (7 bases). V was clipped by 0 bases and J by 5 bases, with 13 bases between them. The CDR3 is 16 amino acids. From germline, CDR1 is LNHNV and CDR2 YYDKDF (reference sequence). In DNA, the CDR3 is TGTGCCACCAGCAGAGATCGGGGGGCCGATACCGGGGAGCTGTTTTTT. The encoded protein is CATSRDRGADTGELFF.

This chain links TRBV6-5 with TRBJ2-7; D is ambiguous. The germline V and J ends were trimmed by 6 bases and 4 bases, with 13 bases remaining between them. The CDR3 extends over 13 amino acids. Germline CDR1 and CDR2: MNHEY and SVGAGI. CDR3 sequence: CASRFNRFYEQYF. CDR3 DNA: TGTGCCAGCAGATTTAATCGGTTTTACGAGCAGTACTTC.

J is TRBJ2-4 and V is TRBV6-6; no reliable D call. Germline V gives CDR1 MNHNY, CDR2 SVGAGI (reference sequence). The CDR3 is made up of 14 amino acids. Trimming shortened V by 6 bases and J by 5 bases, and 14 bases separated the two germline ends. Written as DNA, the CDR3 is TGTGCCAGCAGAAAACAACACCCCCAAAACATTCAGTACTTC. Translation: CASRKQHPQNIQYF.

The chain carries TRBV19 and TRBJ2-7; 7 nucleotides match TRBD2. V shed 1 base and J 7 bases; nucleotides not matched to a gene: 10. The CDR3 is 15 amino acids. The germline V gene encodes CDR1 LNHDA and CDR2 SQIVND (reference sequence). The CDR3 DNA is TGTGCCAGTAGTATAGGTACGGGAGGAACCCTGGAGCAGTACTTC. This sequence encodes CASSIGTGGTLEQYF.

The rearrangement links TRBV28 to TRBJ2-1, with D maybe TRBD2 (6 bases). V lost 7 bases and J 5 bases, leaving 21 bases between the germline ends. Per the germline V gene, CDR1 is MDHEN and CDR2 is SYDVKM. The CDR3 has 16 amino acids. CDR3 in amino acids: CASILGGKAGNNEQFF. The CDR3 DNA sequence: TGTGCCAGCATCTTGGGGGGAAAGGCGGGGAACAATGAGCAGTTCTTC. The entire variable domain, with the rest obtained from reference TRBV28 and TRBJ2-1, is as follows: DVKVTQSSRYLVKRTGEKVFLECVQDMDHENMFWYRQDPGLGLRLIYFSYDVKMKEKGDIPEGYSVSREKKERFSLILESASTNQTSMYLCASILGGKAGNNEQFFGPGTRLTVL.

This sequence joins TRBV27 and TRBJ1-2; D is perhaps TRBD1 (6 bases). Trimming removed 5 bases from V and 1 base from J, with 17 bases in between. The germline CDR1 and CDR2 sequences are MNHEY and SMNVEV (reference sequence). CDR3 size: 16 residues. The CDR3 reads CASSVTGTLINYGYTF. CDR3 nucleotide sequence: TGTGCCAGCAGTGTGACCGGGACACTTATTAACTATGGCTACACCTTC.

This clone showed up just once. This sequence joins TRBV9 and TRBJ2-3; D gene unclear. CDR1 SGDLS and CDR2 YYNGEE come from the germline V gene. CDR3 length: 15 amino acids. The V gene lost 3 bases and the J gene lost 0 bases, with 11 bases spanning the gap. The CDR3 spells CASSATPSSTDTQYF. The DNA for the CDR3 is TGTGCCAGCAGCGCGACTCCCTCTAGCACAGATACGCAGTATTTT.

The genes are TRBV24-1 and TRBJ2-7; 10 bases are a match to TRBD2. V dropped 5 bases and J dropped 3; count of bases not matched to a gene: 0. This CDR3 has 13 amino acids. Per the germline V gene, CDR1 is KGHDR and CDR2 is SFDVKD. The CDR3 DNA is TGTGCCACCAGTGGGACTAGCGGCTACGAGCAGTACTTC. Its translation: CATSGTSGYEQYF.

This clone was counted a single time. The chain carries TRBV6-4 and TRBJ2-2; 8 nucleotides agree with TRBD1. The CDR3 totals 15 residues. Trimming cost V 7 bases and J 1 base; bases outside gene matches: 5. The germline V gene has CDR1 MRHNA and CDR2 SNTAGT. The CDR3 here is CASTSGTGNTGELFF. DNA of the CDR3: TGTGCCAGCACCTCCGGGACAGGGAACACCGGGGAGCTGTTTTTT.

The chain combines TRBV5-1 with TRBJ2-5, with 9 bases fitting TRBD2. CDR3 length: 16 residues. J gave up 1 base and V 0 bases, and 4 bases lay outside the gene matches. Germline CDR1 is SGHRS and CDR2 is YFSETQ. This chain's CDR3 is CASSLATSGGQETQYF. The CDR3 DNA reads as TGCGCCAGCAGCTTGGCGACTAGCGGAGGCCAAGAGACCCAGTACTTC.

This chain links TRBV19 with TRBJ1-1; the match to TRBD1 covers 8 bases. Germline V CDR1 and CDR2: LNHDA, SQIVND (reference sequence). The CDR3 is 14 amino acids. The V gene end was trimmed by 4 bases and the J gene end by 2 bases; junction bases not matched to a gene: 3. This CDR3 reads CASSNGQGNTEAFF. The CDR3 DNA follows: TGTGCCAGTAGTAATGGACAGGGAAACACTGAAGCTTTCTTT.

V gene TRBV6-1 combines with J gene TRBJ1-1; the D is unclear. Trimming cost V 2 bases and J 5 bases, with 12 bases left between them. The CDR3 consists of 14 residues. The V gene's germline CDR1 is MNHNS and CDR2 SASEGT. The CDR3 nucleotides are TGTGCCAGCAGTGAAATTGGTAGTAGAACTGAAGCTTTCTTT. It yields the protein CASSEIGSRTEAFF.

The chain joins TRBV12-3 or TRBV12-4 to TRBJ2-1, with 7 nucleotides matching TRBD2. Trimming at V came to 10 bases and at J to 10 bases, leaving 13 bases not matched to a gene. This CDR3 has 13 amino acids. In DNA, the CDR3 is TGTGCCACTCGGGGGGACCACTCCTTGGAGCAGTTCTTC. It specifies CATRGDHSLEQFF.

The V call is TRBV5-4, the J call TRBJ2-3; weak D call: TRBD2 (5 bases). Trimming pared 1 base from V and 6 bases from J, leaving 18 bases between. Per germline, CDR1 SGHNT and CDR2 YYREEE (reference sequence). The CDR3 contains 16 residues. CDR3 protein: CASSLKTSSVADTQYF. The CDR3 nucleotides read TGTGCCAGCAGCTTGAAAACTAGTTCTGTAGCGGATACGCAGTATTTT.

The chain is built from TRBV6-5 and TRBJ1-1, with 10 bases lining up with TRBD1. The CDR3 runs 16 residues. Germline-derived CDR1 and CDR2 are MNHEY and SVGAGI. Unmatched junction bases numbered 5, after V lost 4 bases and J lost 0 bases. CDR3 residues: CASSFSGTGVNTEAFF. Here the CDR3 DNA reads TGTGCCAGCAGTTTCTCCGGGACAGGGGTGAACACTGAAGCTTTCTTT.

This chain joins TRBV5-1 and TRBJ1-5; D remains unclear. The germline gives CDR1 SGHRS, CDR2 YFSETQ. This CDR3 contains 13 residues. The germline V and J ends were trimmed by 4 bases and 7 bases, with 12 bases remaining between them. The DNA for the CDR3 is TGCGCCAGCAGCCGCACGGTAGCGCAGCCCCAGCATTTT. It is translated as CASSRTVAQPQHF.

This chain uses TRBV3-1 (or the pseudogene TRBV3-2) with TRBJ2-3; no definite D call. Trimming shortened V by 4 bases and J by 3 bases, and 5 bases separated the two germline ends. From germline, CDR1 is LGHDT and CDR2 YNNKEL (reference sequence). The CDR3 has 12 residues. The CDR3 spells CASSRSTDTQYF. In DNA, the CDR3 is TGTGCCAGCAGCCGGAGTACAGATACGCAGTATTTT.

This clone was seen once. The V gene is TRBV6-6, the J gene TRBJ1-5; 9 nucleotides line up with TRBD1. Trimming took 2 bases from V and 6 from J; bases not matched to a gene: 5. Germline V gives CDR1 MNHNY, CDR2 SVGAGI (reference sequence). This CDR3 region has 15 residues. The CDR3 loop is CASSYRDRAAQPQHF. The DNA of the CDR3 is TGTGCCAGCAGTTACAGGGACAGGGCAGCTCAGCCCCAGCATTTT.

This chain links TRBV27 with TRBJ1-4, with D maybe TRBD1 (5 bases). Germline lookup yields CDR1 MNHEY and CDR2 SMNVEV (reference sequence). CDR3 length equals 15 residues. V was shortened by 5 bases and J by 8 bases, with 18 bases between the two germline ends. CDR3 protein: CASSTGRGLGEKLFF. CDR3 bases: TGTGCCAGCAGTACGGGCCGGGGACTGGGGGAAAAACTGTTTTTT.

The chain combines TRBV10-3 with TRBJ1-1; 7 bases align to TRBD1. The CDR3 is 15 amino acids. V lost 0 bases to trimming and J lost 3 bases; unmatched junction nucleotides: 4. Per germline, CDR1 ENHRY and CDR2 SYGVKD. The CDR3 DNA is TGTGCCATCAGTGAGTCAGGGGGCGAGTACACTGAAGCTTTCTTT. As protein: CAISESGGEYTEAFF.